One TCR beta chain is described in this entry. It has no known antigen specificity. Per-nucleotide qualities are absent, and no much larger clonotype sits a single base away. TCRbeta CDR3 regions were amplified from genomic DNA using the immunoSEQ Assay, a bias-controlled multiplex PCR. Per the source publication's procedure: The number of nucleated cells in each sample was estimated from the amplification of reference gene primers within the assay. Sequence reads were collapsed and filtered to measure the absolute abundance of every unique TCRbeta CDR3 rearrangement. For each sample, productive Simpson clonality was calculated by taking the square root of Simpson's diversity index across productive rearrangements. This immuneACCESS table, as held by TCRdb, lists in-frame sequences with V and J called but not all clones. Of the missing ones, under half trace to an unresolved V gene in checked studies; the others have no known cause. For V, J and clone size, that table is used; D and trimming come from the DNA. The sample includes roughly 250,000 clones, with about 80% observed a single time. Of the sample, around 7.8% falls within the top ten clones.

The data were obtained in a study of blood T cell repertoires in COVID-19 (TCRdb year 2020). Broadly, across the study: The collaborator samples originated in the United States, Italy and Spain and spanned the acute and convalescent phases of COVID-19. The prospective study material was composed of cDNA or gDNA derived from T cells, B-cell-depleted T cells, or PBMCs. Deeply sampled blood TCRbeta repertoires from subjects exposed to, actively infected with, or recovered from COVID-19 were included in the dataset. A freely available public database, intended as a resource for researchers studying the immune response to SARS-CoV-2, is where the repertoires were released. Samples were obtained from the ongoing ImmuneRACE study (first 160 participants) and from 1,254 subjects provided by 6 global collaborators. A de-identified subject ID, COVID-19 status, age in years and sex were almost always included in the sample metadata. Where HLA class I and class II types were available, the types were taken from metadata supplied by the sample provider, not from assay-based typing.

At the junction V is shortened by 5 bases and J by 4 bases; bases outside the gene matches: 7. Taken from the germline V gene (reference sequence), the CDR1 and CDR2 loops are LGHDT and YNNKEL. The CDR3 measures 16 amino acids from cysteine to phenylalanine. Just CDR3 DNA is preserved here, 48 bases in frame from base 1. Results the study describes overall, beyond this receptor: The amount of clinical and demographic metadata varied by source and participant and was provided uncurated.

Collaborating institutions collected whole blood in K2EDTA tubes following their own protocols. For TCRbeta analysis, collaborator samples were shipped as frozen whole blood, as isolated PBMCs, or as DNA extracted from either sample type. The V gene is TRBV3-1 (or the pseudogene TRBV3-2) and the J gene is TRBJ2-3; TRBD2 fits 12 bases in the junction. The TCR sequence derives from a human donor in a cohort sampled during active COVID-19. Sequencing input: peripheral blood. CDR3 region: CASSTLAGGPADTQYF. Here is the DNA: TGTGCCAGCAGCACCCTAGCGGGAGGGCCGGCAGATACGCAGTATTTT.